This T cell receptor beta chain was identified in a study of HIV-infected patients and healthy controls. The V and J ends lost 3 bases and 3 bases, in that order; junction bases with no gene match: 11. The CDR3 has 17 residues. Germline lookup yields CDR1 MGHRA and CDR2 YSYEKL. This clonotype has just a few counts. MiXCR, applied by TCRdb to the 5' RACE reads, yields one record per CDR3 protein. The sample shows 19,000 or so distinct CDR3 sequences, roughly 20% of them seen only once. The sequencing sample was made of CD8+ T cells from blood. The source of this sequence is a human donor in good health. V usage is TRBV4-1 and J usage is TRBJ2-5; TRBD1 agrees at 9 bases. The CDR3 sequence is CASSQATGGAGEETQYF. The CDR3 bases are TGCGCCAGCAGCCAGGCAACAGGGGGCGCCGGGGAAGAGACCCAGTACTTC.